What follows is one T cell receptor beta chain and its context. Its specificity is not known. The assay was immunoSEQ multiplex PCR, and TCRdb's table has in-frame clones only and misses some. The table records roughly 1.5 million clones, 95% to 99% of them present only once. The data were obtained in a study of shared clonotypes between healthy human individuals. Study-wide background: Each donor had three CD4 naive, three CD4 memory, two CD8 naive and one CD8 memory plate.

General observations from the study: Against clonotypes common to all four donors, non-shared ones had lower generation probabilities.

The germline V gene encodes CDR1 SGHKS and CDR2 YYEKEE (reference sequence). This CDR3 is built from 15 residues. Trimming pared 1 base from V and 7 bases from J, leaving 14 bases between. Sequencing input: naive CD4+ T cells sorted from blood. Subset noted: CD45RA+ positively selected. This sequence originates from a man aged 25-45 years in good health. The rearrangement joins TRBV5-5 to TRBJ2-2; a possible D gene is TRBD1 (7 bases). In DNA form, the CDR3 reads TGTGCCAGCAGCTTGCTTCGGAGGGACAGCGGGGAGCTGTTTTTT. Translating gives CASSLLRRDSGELFF. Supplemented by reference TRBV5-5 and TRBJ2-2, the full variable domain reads DAGVTQSPTHLIKTRGQQVTLRCSPISGHKSVSWYQQVLGQGPQFIFQYYEKEERGRGNFPDRFSARQFPNYSSELNVNALLLGDSALYLCASSLLRRDSGELFFGEGSRLTVL.